The clone carrying this TCR beta chain was detected only once. The data derive from a study of control samples from healthy donors and cancer patients. Repertoires were generated with immunoSEQ multiplex PCR, while TCRdb's copy carries only in-frame clones and drops some. The repertoire holds roughly 170,000 clones, approximately 95% seen once, with more than 1.1% in the top ten. The CDR3 length is 16 residues. Germline lookup yields CDR1 MDHEN and CDR2 SYDVKM. Germline trimming cut 8 bases from V and 4 bases from J; bases unmatched to any gene: 16. This clonotype was sampled from a young man in good health. This chain uses TRBV28 with TRBJ2-7; the match to TRBD2 covers 8 bases. Sequences were obtained from blood. CDR3 in amino acids: CASSPGGYTLLYEQYF. CDR3 in DNA: TGTGCCAGCTCACCGGGAGGGTATACTCTCTTGTACGAGCAGTACTTC.